The 5 T cell receptor beta chains given below trace back to one sample, sequenced in a study of shared clonotypes between healthy human individuals. Generated by immunoSEQ multiplex PCR, the TCRdb table keeps only in-frame clones and is missing some. The data show over 700,000 clones, over 55% seen once. Sequencing was done on a sample of memory CD4+ T cells sorted from blood. The subset was: CD45RA-negative fraction. These TCRs come from a woman aged 25 to 39 in good health.

In this sample, this clone turned up a few times. The rearrangement uses TRBV18 and TRBJ2-7, with TRBD1 matching 10 bases. J was trimmed by 5 bases and V by 3 bases; bases with no gene match: 10. Germline CDR1 reads KGHSH; CDR2 reads LQKENI. The CDR3 sequence is 16 residues long. CDR3 sequence (DNA): TGTGCCAGCTCACCCCTAGGGGGACAGGGGTCCAACGAGCAGTACTTC. Its translation is CASSPLGGQGSNEQYF.

V is TRBV7-2 and J is TRBJ2-7; maybe TRBD1 (5 bases). This CDR3 is 16 amino acids long. Per the germline V gene, CDR1 is SGHTA and CDR2 is FQGNSA. With 2 bases removed from V and 0 bases from J, the gap between germline ends came to 14 bases. The CDR3 sequence is CASSLRASDSSYEQYF. As DNA, the CDR3 is TGTGCCAGCAGCTTACGCGCCTCTGACAGCTCCTACGAGCAGTACTTC.

This sequence joins TRBV6-6 and TRBJ2-7; 8 nucleotides line up with TRBD2. The CDR3 is 15 residues long. Germline V gene lookup returns CDR1 MNHNY and CDR2 SVGAGI (reference sequence). V was clipped by 6 bases and J by 4 bases; unmatched bases: 11. Here the CDR3 DNA reads TGTGCCAGCAGAAGTACTTCCGGGAGGGGTTACGAGCAGTACTTC. Protein: CASRSTSGRGYEQYF.

The sample holds a few counts of this clone. At the DNA level, this CDR3 is encoded by other sequences in the same sample as well. This chain joins TRBV7-9 and TRBJ1-3; D gene uncertain. There are 12 residues in the CDR3. Trimming removed 1 base from V and 4 bases from J, with 2 bases in between. In germline, CDR1 is SEHNR, CDR2 FQNEAQ (reference sequence). The DNA of the CDR3 is TGTGCCAGCAGCTTAGTAGGAAACACCATATATTTT. This gives the protein CASSLVGNTIYF.

V and J are TRBV5-6 and TRBJ2-3, with unresolved D. CDR1 is SGHDT and CDR2 is YYEEEE in the germline V gene. This CDR3 contains 14 residues. V lost 1 base and J lost 0, with 6 bases in between. CDR3 residues: CASSLSPSTDTQYF. The CDR3 bases are TGTGCCAGCAGCTTGTCTCCAAGCACAGATACGCAGTATTTT.